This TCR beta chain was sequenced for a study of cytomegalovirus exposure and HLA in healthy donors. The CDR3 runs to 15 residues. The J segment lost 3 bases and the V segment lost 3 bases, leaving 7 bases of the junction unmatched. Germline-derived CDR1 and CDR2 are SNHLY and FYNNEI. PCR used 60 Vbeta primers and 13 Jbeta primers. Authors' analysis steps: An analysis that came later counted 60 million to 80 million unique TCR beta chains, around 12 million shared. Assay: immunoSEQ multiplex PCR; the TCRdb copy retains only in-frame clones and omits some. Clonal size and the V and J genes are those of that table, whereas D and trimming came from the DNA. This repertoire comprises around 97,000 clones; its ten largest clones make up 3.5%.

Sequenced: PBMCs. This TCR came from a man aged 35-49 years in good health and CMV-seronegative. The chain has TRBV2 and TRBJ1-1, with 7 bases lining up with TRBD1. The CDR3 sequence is CASSDVGRGDTEAFF. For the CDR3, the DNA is TGTGCCAGCAGTGATGTTGGCAGGGGGGACACTGAAGCTTTCTTT.